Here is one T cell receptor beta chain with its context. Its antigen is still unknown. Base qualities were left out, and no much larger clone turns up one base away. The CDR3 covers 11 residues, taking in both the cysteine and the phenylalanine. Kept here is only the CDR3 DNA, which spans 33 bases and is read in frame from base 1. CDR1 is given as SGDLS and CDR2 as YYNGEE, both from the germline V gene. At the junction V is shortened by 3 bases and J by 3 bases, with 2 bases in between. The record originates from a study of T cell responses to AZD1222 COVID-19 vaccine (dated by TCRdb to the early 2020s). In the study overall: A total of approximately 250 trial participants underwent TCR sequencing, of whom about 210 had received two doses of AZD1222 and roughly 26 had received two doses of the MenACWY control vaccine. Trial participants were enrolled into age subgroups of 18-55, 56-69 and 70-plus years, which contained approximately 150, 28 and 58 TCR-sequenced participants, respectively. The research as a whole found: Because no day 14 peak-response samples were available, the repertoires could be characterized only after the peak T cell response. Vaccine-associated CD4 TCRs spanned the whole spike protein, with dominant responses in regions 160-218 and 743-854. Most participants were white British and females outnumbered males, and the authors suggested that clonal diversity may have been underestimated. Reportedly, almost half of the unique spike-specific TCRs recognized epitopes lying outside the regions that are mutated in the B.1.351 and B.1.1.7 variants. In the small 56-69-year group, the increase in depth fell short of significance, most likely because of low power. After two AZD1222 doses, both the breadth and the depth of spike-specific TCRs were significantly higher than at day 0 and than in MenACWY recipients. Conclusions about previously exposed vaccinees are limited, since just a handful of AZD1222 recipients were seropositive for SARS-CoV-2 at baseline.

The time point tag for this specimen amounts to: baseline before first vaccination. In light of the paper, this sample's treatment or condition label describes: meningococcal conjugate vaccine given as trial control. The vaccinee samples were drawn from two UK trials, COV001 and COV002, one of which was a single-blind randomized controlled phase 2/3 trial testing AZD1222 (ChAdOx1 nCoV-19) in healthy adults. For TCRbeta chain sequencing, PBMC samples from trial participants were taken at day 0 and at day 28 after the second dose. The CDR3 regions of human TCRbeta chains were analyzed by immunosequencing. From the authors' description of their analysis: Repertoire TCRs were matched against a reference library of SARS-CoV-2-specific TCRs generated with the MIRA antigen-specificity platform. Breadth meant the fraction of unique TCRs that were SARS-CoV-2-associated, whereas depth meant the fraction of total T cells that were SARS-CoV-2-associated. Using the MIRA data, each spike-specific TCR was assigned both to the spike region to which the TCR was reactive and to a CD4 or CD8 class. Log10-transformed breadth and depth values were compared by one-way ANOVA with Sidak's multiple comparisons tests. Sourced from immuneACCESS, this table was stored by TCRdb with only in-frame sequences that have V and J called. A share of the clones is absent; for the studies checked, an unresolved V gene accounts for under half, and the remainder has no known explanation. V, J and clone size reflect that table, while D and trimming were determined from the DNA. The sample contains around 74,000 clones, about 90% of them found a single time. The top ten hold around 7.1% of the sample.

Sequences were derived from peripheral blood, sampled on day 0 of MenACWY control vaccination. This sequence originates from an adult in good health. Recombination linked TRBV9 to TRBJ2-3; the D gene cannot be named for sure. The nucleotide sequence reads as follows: TGTGCCAGCAGCGCAACAGATACGCAGTATTTT. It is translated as CASSATDTQYF.